Listed below are T cell receptor beta chains from one sample, sequenced in a study of T-cell memory formation after mild COVID-19. TCRdb re-called the 5' RACE reads through MiXCR, storing one row per CDR3 protein. The table has some 440,000 distinct CDR3 sequences, around a quarter seen once; the top ten hold approximately 12%. The sequenced sample was PBMCs or a T cell subset sorted from them (not recorded which). These receptors were taken from an adult woman who had mild COVID-19 (a few samples of this study predate the infection). Cell type and time point are not known. CDR3s include the opening cysteine and the closing phenylalanine or tryptophan. The D gene is left open where the match is weak. A row's size may be missing; if present it is once, few, many or a size class.

j_call clone_size v_call d_call cdr3_aa cdr3_nt
TRBJ2-1 NA TRBV12-3/TRBV12-4 NA CASTKGRSGYNEQFF TGTGCCAGCACCAAGGGCAGGTCGGGGTACAATGAGCAGTTCTTC
TRBJ1-1 many TRBV11-2 NA CASSPTRESRAFF TGTGCCAGCAGCCCCACCCGGGAATCACGAGCTTTCTTT
TRBJ2-7 few TRBV29-1 NA CSVDQTGRGEQYF TGCAGCGTTGACCAGACAGGGAGGGGCGAGCAGTACTTC
TRBJ2-3 NA TRBV6-1 NA CASSEGGHADTQYF TGTGCCAGCAGTGAAGGGGGGCACGCAGATACGCAGTATTTT
TRBJ2-1 few TRBV6-1 NA CASSPGITSYNEQFF TGTGCCAGCAGTCCCGGTATAACAAGCTACAATGAGCAGTTCTTC
TRBJ2-7 once TRBV7-9 NA CASSLGQFYEQYF TGTGCCAGCAGCTTAGGTCAGTTCTACGAGCAGTACTTC
TRBJ2-1 NA TRBV21-1 NA CASRGGGVLGSEQFF TGTGCCAGTCGGGGCGGGGGCGTGTTGGGTAGTGAGCAGTTCTTC
TRBJ2-1 NA TRBV5-1 TRBD2 CASSLELAGGVYEQFF TGCGCCAGCAGCTTGGAACTAGCGGGAGGCGTTTATGAGCAGTTCTTC
TRBJ1-1 NA TRBV5-6 TRBD1 CASSLYRGRDTEAFF TGTGCCAGCAGCTTATACAGGGGGAGAGACACTGAAGCTTTCTTT
TRBJ2-1 NA TRBV29-1 NA CSASGGPYNEQFF TGCAGCGCTTCAGGAGGGCCTTACAATGAGCAGTTCTTC
TRBJ1-5 few TRBV7-8 NA CASSLGVGRQPQHF TGTGCCAGCAGCTTAGGAGTAGGGCGCCAGCCCCAGCATTTT